This T cell receptor beta chain appears in the sequencing data of a study of CD8+CD57+ T cells in acquired aplastic anemia. General study findings and limits: Both patients and controls carried the same twenty-nine CD8+ CDR3 sequences.

CD8+CD57+ cell expansion, shown by flow cytometry, had occurred in the patients selected for sequencing. Each patient carried a diagnosis of severe acquired aplastic anemia. Among the patients, none had received any therapy at the time of blood sampling. A note on this clonotype: Its antigen is still unknown.

The V end was cut by 3 bases, the J end by 4 bases, with 12 bases between. CDR3 length: 14 amino acids. Per germline, CDR1 KGHSH and CDR2 LQKENI. The template for TCR beta VDJ and CDR3 sequence profiling was genomic DNA. MiXCR, run by TCRdb on the reads, gives a single entry per CDR3 protein. Among approximately 470,000 distinct CDR3 sequences listed, roughly 34% were seen once. The chain carries TRBV18 and TRBJ1-1; no firm D call. The sequence was collected from a human donor with aplastic anemia. Sequences were obtained from sorted CD4+, CD8+, or CD8+CD57+ T cells (not recorded which) from PBMCs. CDR3 sequence: CASSPRREGTEAFF. CDR3 DNA sequence: TGTGCCAGCTCACCGCGAAGGGAGGGCACTGAAGCTTTCTTT.